This T cell receptor (beta chain) originates from a study of Graves' ophthalmopathy and Graves' hyperthyroidism (dated by TCRdb to between 2018 and 2020). The study in broad terms: Hyperthyroidism was considered stable if no progression to ophthalmopathy occurred within 18 months of follow-up. To tell Graves' ophthalmopathy apart from Graves' hyperthyroidism, and to predict which patients would progress to ophthalmopathy, the study relied on TCR beta repertoire signatures. In total, 135 blood samples were TCR-sequenced: around 42 ophthalmopathy, roughly 80 hyperthyroidism and some 17 hyperthyroidism-to-ophthalmopathy patients. To explore V-J signatures distinguishing ophthalmopathy from hyperthyroidism, a discovery set of under 110 patients (about 41 ophthalmopathy, roughly 55 stable hyperthyroidism) was enrolled. The independent validation cohort included 20 or so hyperthyroidism patients plus 17 patients who later progressed from hyperthyroidism to ophthalmopathy. In five to seven hyperthyroidism patients, T-cell repertoires of thyroid tissue and blood were compared. Following sample collection, hyperthyroidism patients were given methimazole at a starting dose of 30 mg daily, and ophthalmopathy patients were given high-dose intravenous methylprednisolone. Overall results and qualifications from the work: Sample size was not statistically predetermined, and group allocation was not concealed from the investigators. Most expanded thyroid clonotypes with a frequency above 0.001 also appeared in blood, which suggests that blood repertoires may reflect the immune response in the thyroid. In validation, the model predicted ophthalmopathy progression with more than 70% sensitivity and about 77% specificity; more than ten predicted patients were CT-confirmed with GO in a median of approximately 6.5 months. Ophthalmopathy was separated from stable hyperthyroidism by the 13-signature model with about 85% sensitivity and just under 84% specificity in cross-validation and with 80%/75% in the test set.

For repertoire sequencing, TCR beta CDR3 regions were amplified from RNA transcripts. HTBI primers and the Qiagen OneStep RT-PCR kit were used in a first-round RT-PCR, which was followed by a second-round multiplex PCR, size selection and purification. The libraries underwent paired-end sequencing with 100 bp reads on an Illumina HiSeq2000. As for the original processing: SOAPnuke was used to process the reads, removing any read that contained adapters or uncalled bases, had a mean Phred below 15, or lacked an exact match to the constant primer or identifier. COPE v1.2.5 was used to merge the high-quality paired reads. Each unique nucleotide sequence was defined as a clonotype, and clonotypes were aligned to IMGT TRB V, D and J references with MiTCR v1.1. Analysis was restricted to V-J combinations with a frequency above 0.0001, which covered about 99% of repertoires. For each V-J combination, a TCR clonal expansion and chaos score was defined as the ratio of F50 clonal expansion to chaos observed in the TCRdist matrix. Welch's t-statistics and random forest were used to reduce the features to some 13 V-J combinations, which were then used as input to a naive Bayes classifier. Thyroid-blood repertoire similarity was quantified with the Morisita-Horn index. Starting from the raw public reads, TCRdb applied fastp trimming at Q25, assembled clones with MiXCR and retained in-frame beta chains. Rows are combined by CDR3 protein, so each entry shows the most common genes and DNA. These V and J calls are TCRdb output, not the study's own analysis. In all, the sample holds over a million distinct CDR3 sequences, and less than 45% of those were seen once. 11% of the sample goes to the ten largest clones.

Note on this clonotype: It has no known antigen specificity. No clone much larger than this one lies a single base away; base qualities are absent.

Hyperthyroidism patients were newly diagnosed, were aged 18 to 65 years, and had a disease duration under 2 months. Patients were excluded if they had other autoimmune diseases, uncontrolled infections, pregnancy or lactation. Diagnosis relied on clinical symptoms, serum thyroxine, TRAb, thyroid ultrasound and orbital computed tomography. Total RNA was extracted with Trizol reagent and quality-checked on an Agilent 2100 Bioanalyzer. The CDR3 contains 18 residues, cysteine and phenylalanine counted. The entry retains the CDR3 DNA only, 54 bases that are in frame from base 1. Sequences LNHNV (CDR1) and YYDKDF (CDR2) are obtained from the germline V gene (reference sequence). V lost 2 bases and J lost 5 bases; the stretch between them is 19 bases long.

The receptor comes from an adult man with Graves' hyperthyroidism. The sequencing sample was made of peripheral blood or thyroid tissue (not recorded which). The V gene is TRBV15 and the J gene is TRBJ1-6; no D gene is confidently identified. The nucleotides read TGTGCCACCAGCAGAACTCTGGACGGCATCGACGATAATTCACCCCTCCACTTT. Its coded protein is CATSRTLDGIDDNSPLHF.